The 5 T cell receptor beta chains listed next were all sequenced from one sample in a study of shared clonotypes between healthy human individuals. Cells designated naive CD8 were CD45RO-negative and were positively selected for CCR7, with terminally differentiated effector memory CD45RA+ cells excluded. TCRdb keeps only in-frame clones here, not all; method: immunoSEQ multiplex PCR. The sample includes about 2.1 million clones, about 93% seen only once; the top ten take over 1.5%. The material sequenced was naive CD8+ T cells from PBMCs. The receptors come from a man in his late teens or twenties in good health. Some clones in this sample may be carry-over from other donors' samples.

This chain links TRBV30 with TRBJ1-1, with D possibly TRBD1 on 5 matching bases. The CDR3 totals 15 residues. Germline V gives CDR1 GTSNPN, CDR2 SVGIG (reference sequence). V dropped 2 bases and J dropped 0 bases, with 13 bases sitting between them. The CDR3, as DNA: TGTGCCTGGAGTAATCCCGGACACATGAACACTGAAGCTTTCTTT. It encodes CAWSNPGHMNTEAFF.

The chain recombines TRBV6-5 with TRBJ2-5, with D possibly being TRBD1 or TRBD2 (5 bases each). Germline V gives CDR1 MNHEY, CDR2 SVGAGI. V was clipped by 6 bases and J by 2 bases, with 13 bases between them. The CDR3 runs 14 residues. CDR3 in DNA: TGTGCCAGCAGCTCGGGACGGATACAAGAGACCCAGTACTTC. Its protein product is CASSSGRIQETQYF.

The gene calls are TRBV6-5 and TRBJ2-7; a possible D gene is TRBD1 (5 bases). The V gene lost 6 bases and the J gene lost 6 bases, with 9 bases spanning the gap. This CDR3 contains 11 residues. Germline values: CDR1 MNHEY, CDR2 SVGAGI. The CDR3 loop is CASRTAVEQYF. DNA for the CDR3: TGTGCCAGCAGGACAGCCGTCGAGCAGTACTTC.

This clone appeared once. V is TRBV28 and J is TRBJ1-3, with 8 bases lining up with TRBD1. Germline CDR1 and CDR2: MDHEN and SYDVKM. This CDR3 spans 14 amino acids. The V gene end was trimmed by 6 bases and the J gene end by 8 bases; junction bases not matched to a gene: 9. For the CDR3, the DNA is TGTGCCAGCAGCAGAGACAGGGGATTTTACACCATATATTTT. It specifies CASSRDRGFYTIYF.

This chain joins TRBV19 and TRBJ2-1; the match to TRBD1 covers 12 bases. With V trimmed by 3 bases and J by 6 bases, 6 bases remained unmatched. Germline CDR1 is LNHDA and CDR2 is SQIVND (reference sequence). This CDR3 comprises 16 residues. As DNA, the CDR3 is TGTGCCAGTAGTATCGGGACAGGGGGCGCGTTCAATGAGCAGTTCTTC. It yields the protein CASSIGTGGAFNEQFF.